The rows below give T cell receptor beta chains drawn from one sample of a study of cytomegalovirus exposure and HLA in healthy donors. Data came from immunoSEQ multiplex PCR; TCRdb stores just in-frame clones and leaves some out. This sample has some 140,000 clones; approximately 79% occur once, and the top ten carry 5% to 8.5%. What was sequenced was PBMCs. Receptors were obtained from a middle-aged man in good health and CMV-seropositive. Both conserved end residues are part of each CDR3. D genes are given only for firm matches. Some rows mark clone size as missing; the rest say once, few, many or name a class of expanded clone.

clone_size	v_call	d_call	j_call	cdr3_aa	cdr3_nt
NA	TRBV7-9	TRBD1	TRBJ1-2	CASSLRQGGGYTF	TGTGCCAGCAGCTTAAGACAGGGAGGCGGCTACACCTTC
NA	TRBV6-1	NA	TRBJ1-6	CASSEGRDLPLHF	TGTGCCAGCAGTGAGGGGAGGGATCTTCCCCTCCACTTT
NA	TRBV6-5	TRBD1	TRBJ2-2	CATGRGLTGELFF	TGTGCTACCGGTAGGGGGCTCACCGGGGAGCTGTTTTTT
NA	TRBV7-9	NA	TRBJ2-5	CASSPTSRGPQYF	TGTGCCAGCAGCCCGACTAGCAGGGGACCCCAGTACTTC
few	TRBV5-6	TRBD2	TRBJ2-1	CASSASMSGRSYNEQFF	TGTGCCAGCAGCGCCAGTATGAGCGGGAGGTCCTACAATGAGCAGTTCTTC
NA	TRBV30	TRBD1	TRBJ1-2	CAWSRGQMPYGYTF	TGTGCCTGGTCTAGGGGGCAAATGCCCTATGGCTACACCTTC
NA	TRBV7-2	TRBD2	TRBJ2-1	CASSLGTSLSYNEQFF	TGTGCCAGCAGCCTTGGGACTAGCCTGTCCTACAATGAGCAGTTCTTC
NA	TRBV5-4	NA	TRBJ2-5	CASSRKSSATPTETQYF	TGTGCCAGCAGCCGAAAATCTAGCGCGACACCCACGGAGACCCAGTACTTC
few	TRBV2	NA	TRBJ2-7	CASGEGFSSSYEQYF	TGTGCCAGCGGAGAGGGTTTCTCCTCCTCCTACGAGCAGTACTTC
NA	TRBV18	TRBD1	TRBJ1-1	CASSLRDSSVNTEAFF	TGTGCCAGCTCACTTAGGGACAGTTCGGTCAACACTGAAGCTTTCTTT
NA	TRBV5-5	TRBD2	TRBJ2-1	CASSLGLAGYNEQFF	TGTGCCAGCAGCTTGGGACTAGCGGGCTACAATGAGCAGTTCTTC
NA	TRBV10-3	TRBD1	TRBJ1-2	CAISELDRANYGYTF	TGTGCCATCAGTGAACTCGACAGGGCTAACTATGGCTACACCTTC
NA	TRBV27	NA	TRBJ1-5	CASKQISGNQPQHF	TGTGCCAGCAAGCAAATATCTGGCAATCAGCCCCAGCATTTT
NA	TRBV5-6	NA	TRBJ2-3	CASSSADTQYF	TGTGCCAGCAGCTCCGCAGATACGCAGTATTTT
NA	TRBV28	NA	TRBJ1-2	CASSLRAGRTYGYTF	TGTGCCAGCAGTTTAAGGGCAGGGAGGACCTATGGCTACACCTTC
NA	TRBV28	NA	TRBJ2-7	CASSLRYNPSYEQYF	TGTGCCAGCAGTTTGCGGTATAACCCTTCCTACGAGCAGTACTTC
few	TRBV5-1	NA	TRBJ1-4	CASSFNANEKLFF	TGCGCCAGCAGCTTTAATGCTAATGAAAAACTGTTTTTT
few	TRBV10-3	NA	TRBJ1-3	CAISETGLSGNTIYF	TGTGCCATCAGTGAGACAGGTCTCTCTGGAAACACCATATATTTT
NA	TRBV27	TRBD1	TRBJ1-1	CASSFNFDRDAFF	TGTGCCAGCAGTTTCAACTTTGACAGGGATGCTTTCTTT
NA	TRBV4-2	TRBD2	TRBJ2-5	CASSHLAGEGETQYF	TGTGCCAGCAGCCATCTAGCGGGAGAAGGAGAGACCCAGTACTTC
many	TRBV7-9	TRBD1	TRBJ1-5	CAITGDSNQPQHF	TGTGCCATCACAGGGGATAGCAATCAGCCCCAGCATTTT
NA	TRBV30	NA	TRBJ1-1	CAWSAIRYASEAFF	TGTGCCTGGAGTGCTATCAGGTACGCGAGTGAAGCTTTCTTT
NA	TRBV2	NA	TRBJ2-3	CASSDRGRSDTQYF	TGTGCCAGCAGTGATCGGGGTAGAAGTGATACGCAGTATTTT
NA	TRBV7-3	NA	TRBJ1-1	CASSLRGDRSNTEAFF	TGTGCCAGCAGCTTAAGGGGCGACCGATCGAACACTGAAGCTTTCTTT
NA	TRBV4-1	NA	TRBJ1-2	CASSQGSLNYGYTF	TGCGCCAGCAGCCAAGGGAGCCTTAACTATGGCTACACCTTC
NA	TRBV10-3	TRBD1	TRBJ1-2	CAISDSGRGRDGYTF	TGTGCCATCAGTGATTCGGGCAGGGGGAGAGATGGCTACACCTTC
NA	TRBV15	NA	TRBJ2-7	CATSRDRKGTFSYEQYF	TGTGCCACCAGCAGAGACAGGAAGGGGACTTTCTCCTACGAGCAGTACTTC
NA	TRBV4-1	NA	TRBJ2-7	CASSPSVASHSYEQYF	TGCGCCAGCAGTCCGTCGGTAGCCAGCCACTCCTACGAGCAGTACTTC
NA	TRBV2	NA	TRBJ1-6	CASMKGVGNSPLHF	TGTGCCAGCATGAAAGGGGTGGGTAATTCACCCCTCCACTTT
NA	TRBV9	NA	TRBJ2-5	CASSVGGQLVETQYF	TGTGCCAGCAGCGTCGGGGGGCAATTGGTAGAGACCCAGTACTTC
NA	TRBV5-1	NA	TRBJ1-1	CASSLDIFISEAFF	TGCGCCAGCAGCTTGGATATTTTTATATCTGAAGCTTTCTTT
NA	TRBV5-8	NA	TRBJ1-1	CASSVGGGPTEAFF	TGTGCCAGCTCCGTGGGGGGGGGACCCACTGAAGCTTTCTTT
few	TRBV5-4	NA	TRBJ1-1	CASSLPGTQNTEAFF	TGTGCCAGCAGCTTGCCCGGGACACAGAACACTGAAGCTTTCTTT
NA	TRBV2	NA	TRBJ1-5	CASTGEYSNQPQHF	TGTGCCAGCACGGGGGAATATAGCAATCAGCCCCAGCATTTT
NA	TRBV5-1	NA	TRBJ2-5	CASSLQGSETQYF	TGCGCCAGCAGCTTACAGGGTTCGGAGACCCAGTACTTC
NA	TRBV15	TRBD2	TRBJ2-5	CATSREPLREGRETQYF	TGTGCCACCAGCAGGGAGCCATTACGGGAGGGCCGGGAGACCCAGTACTTC
NA	TRBV6-1	NA	TRBJ2-7	CASREAALYEQYF	TGTGCCAGCAGGGAAGCGGCCTTATACGAGCAGTACTTC
NA	TRBV27	NA	TRBJ1-1	CASSTSGVSNTEAFF	TGTGCCAGCAGCACATCAGGGGTATCGAACACTGAAGCTTTCTTT
NA	TRBV29-1	TRBD2	TRBJ2-1	CSVGSASGMKEQFF	TGCAGCGTGGGCTCGGCTAGCGGGATGAAGGAGCAGTTCTTC
NA	TRBV29-1	NA	TRBJ1-1	CSAEGTEWDTEAFF	TGCAGCGCCGAAGGTACAGAATGGGACACTGAAGCTTTCTTT
NA	TRBV7-9	NA	TRBJ1-1	CASSQTFEAFF	TGTGCCAGCAGCCAAACTTTCGAAGCTTTCTTT